This T cell receptor beta chain was recorded in a study of cytotoxic CD8 clonotypes in ibrutinib-treated CLL. Study details: The group held more than 10 relapsed/refractory and about 15 treatment-naive patients, with roughly 17 IGHV unmutated. General study findings and limits: Clonality went up at ibrutinib response and then declined back toward baseline at progression.

Depth targeted 1 in 200,000 to 1 in 1 million T cells, averaging approximately 9.3x coverage per clonotype. The method was immunoSEQ multiplex PCR; TCRdb's version includes in-frame clones alone and lacks a portion of them. The repertoire includes approximately 100,000 clones, 60% to 80% of them detected once, and about 30% sits in the top ten. Germline V gene lookup returns CDR1 SGHRS and CDR2 YFSETQ. V shed 7 bases and J shed 4 bases, with 17 bases lying between them. This CDR3 region has 15 residues. This clone has just a few counts. What it recognizes is unknown. This clonotype originated in a human donor with chronic lymphocytic leukemia. V usage is TRBV5-1 and J usage is TRBJ1-4; weak D call: TRBD1 (5 bases). Sequenced here: PBMCs, sampled after 12 months of ibrutinib treatment. The CDR3 loop is CASGEGGANNEKLFF. The CDR3 DNA follows: TGCGCCAGCGGAGAGGGAGGGGCTAATAATGAAAAACTGTTTTTT.